A single sample is the source of the 5 T cell receptor beta chains below, sequenced in a study of blood T cell repertoires in COVID-19. Sequencing was performed with immunoSEQ multiplex PCR; in TCRdb, only in-frame clones are kept and a portion is missing. This table holds approximately 500,000 clones, roughly nine tenths found once. Sequencing was performed on peripheral blood. Receptor source: a woman aged 50 to 60 with COVID-19, enrolled during active disease.

The table lists this clone with a few counts. The chain couples TRBV6-4 to TRBJ2-2; D is unclear. The CDR3 spans 14 residues. Germline assignment: CDR1 MRHNA and CDR2 SNTAGT. V shed 5 bases and J shed 1 base, with 8 bases lying between them. The CDR3 region has the DNA TGTGCCAGCAGTCGCGAGCAGAACACCGGGGAGCTGTTTTTT. Translating gives CASSREQNTGELFF.

The chain joins TRBV7-8 to TRBJ2-7, with a possible D match to TRBD1 (7 bases). The V gene lost 5 bases and the J gene lost 6 bases, with 20 bases spanning the gap. Germline V lookup: CDR1 SGHVS, CDR2 FQNEAQ. The CDR3 runs 15 residues. The CDR3 spells CASSPQTGRIGEQYF. The CDR3 region has the DNA TGTGCCAGCAGCCCCCAGACAGGGAGGATTGGCGAGCAGTACTTC.

The chain combines TRBV5-5 with TRBJ2-3; no reliable D call. Trimming cost V 0 bases and J 2 bases, with 13 bases left between them. The CDR3 spans 16 residues. Germline V CDR1 and CDR2: SGHKS, YYEKEE (reference sequence). The CDR3 coding sequence is TGTGCCAGCAGCTTGGGAGAAAGCATCTACACAGATACGCAGTATTTT. Translation gives CASSLGESIYTDTQYF.

The rearrangement uses TRBV28 and TRBJ2-3, with a weak D call TRBD1 (6 bases). V lost 6 bases and J lost 7, with 11 bases in between. This CDR3 has 12 residues. In germline, CDR1 is MDHEN, CDR2 SYDVKM. This CDR3 is CASSPRGYTQYF. CDR3 coding DNA: TGTGCCAGCAGCCCCAGGGGCTATACGCAGTATTTT.

The chain uses TRBV27 and TRBJ1-4; D possibly corresponds to TRBD1 (6 bases). The CDR3 sequence is 13 residues long. Germline loops: CDR1 MNHEY, CDR2 SMNVEV (reference sequence). Deletions cut 8 bases from V and 9 bases from J, with 16 bases between. CDR3 DNA sequence: TGTGCCAGCTCAAAAGTCCGGGACAAAAAACTGTTTTTT. Protein: CASSKVRDKKLFF.